This T cell receptor (beta chain) comes out of a study of beta chain features in type 1 diabetes. Notes on the study in general: The study notes PCR might favor shorter templates equally in patients and controls. Shorter TCRB CDR3s, moderately but significantly so, were found in Type 1 diabetes patients in all four CD4+ subsets.

Reverse transcription of all isolated RNA meant that expressed TCRB transcripts were sequenced. TCRdb keeps only in-frame clones here, not all; method: immunoSEQ multiplex PCR. Among some 200,000 clones listed, around 9.9% were seen once. Purity above 98% was achieved in all sorted populations. This clone turned up a few times. The antigen is not known. Germline V lookup: CDR1 MDHEN, CDR2 SYDVKM. V was shortened by 2 bases and J by 3 bases, with 9 bases between the two germline ends. CDR3 length equals 14 residues. This receptor was taken from a young man in good health. The sample taken for sequencing was central memory CD4+ T cells from blood. The V call is TRBV28, the J call TRBJ2-3; TRBD2 is a possible D gene (6 bases). Written as DNA, the CDR3 is TGTGCCAGCAGTTTAACCGGGAGTACAGATACGCAGTATTTT. Encoded protein: CASSLTGSTDTQYF.